Presented here are 26 T cell receptor beta chains from one specimen sequenced in a study of T cell changes during pregnancy in multiple sclerosis (dated by TCRdb to between 2019 and 2020). Library preparation used the immunoSEQ multiplex PCR assay. TCRdb stores this immuneACCESS table with in-frame sequences only. Part of the clones is absent; in the studies checked, under half of the shortfall reflects unresolved V genes, and no reason is known for the rest. The sample table holds some 54,000 clones, of which 93% were seen once. Clones ranked in the top ten supply under 2% of the sample. This specimen was peripheral blood, taken after pregnancy. These receptors all come from a female donor with multiple sclerosis, enrolled in a pregnancy study.

The J gene is TRBJ1-1, the V gene TRBV6-6; D remains ambiguous. Germline V gives CDR1 MNHNY, CDR2 SVGAGI (reference sequence). V was clipped by 4 bases and J by 11 bases, with 17 bases between them. The CDR3 is 13 amino acids. The CDR3 sequence is CASSSGLGRSAFF. CDR3 bases: TGTGCCAGCAGTTCCGGACTGGGCCGGTCCGCTTTCTTT.

The chain has TRBV10-3 and TRBJ1-2; D uncertain. Germline V gene data show CDR1 as ENHRY and CDR2 as SYGVKD. The V end lost 10 bases, the J end lost 1 base, and 16 bases lay between the germline ends. The CDR3 has 14 residues. The CDR3 loop reads CASSSLEGNYGYTF. CDR3 bases: TGTGCCAGCTCTTCCCTTGAGGGTAACTATGGCTACACCTTC.

The gene calls are TRBV5-1 and TRBJ2-1; TRBD2 matches 14 bases. The V gene end was trimmed by 7 bases and the J gene end by 8 bases; junction bases not matched to a gene: 5. CDR1 and CDR2 from the germline V gene are SGHRS and YFSETQ. This CDR3 contains 14 residues. The CDR3 coding sequence is TGCGCCAGCGTGGGGACTAGCGGGAGCTATGAGCAGTTCTTC. Its protein is CASVGTSGSYEQFF.

The V gene is TRBV5-6, the J gene TRBJ2-7; D is possibly TRBD2 (6 bases). The germline gives CDR1 SGHDT, CDR2 YYEEEE. This CDR3 region has 15 residues. Deletions cut 2 bases from V and 1 base from J, with 13 bases between. For the CDR3, the DNA is TGTGCCAGCAGCTTCCCGACGGCGGGATCCTACGAGCAGTACTTC. Its protein is CASSFPTAGSYEQYF.

The J gene is TRBJ1-5, the V gene TRBV12-2; the table's D call of TRBD1 was not tested on the DNA. TRBV12-2 is designated a pseudogene. This CDR3 is built from 16 residues. The CDR3 loop reads CASRLGGRYSNQPQHF. The CDR3 region has the DNA TGTGCAAGTCGCTTAGGGGGGCGGTATAGCAATCAGCCCCAGCATTTT.

CDR3 bases: TGTGCCAGCAGCTTGAGTTGGGGCGCAGAGCAGCCCCAGCATTTT. Its protein is CASSLSWGAEQPQHF. The V gene is TRBV5-6, the J gene TRBJ1-5; maybe TRBD1 (5 bases). CDR1 is SGHDT, CDR2 YYEEEE, per germline. The CDR3 is made up of 15 amino acids. V shed 1 base and J shed 7 bases, with 15 bases lying between them.

Concerning this clone itself: An end of the junction differs from the germline gene, which may be a read error. The chain employs TRBV6-1 and TRBJ1-5; D unclear. CDR1 and CDR2 (germline): MNHNS, SASEGT. The CDR3 loop spans 14 amino acids. The CDR3 nucleotides are TGTGCCAGCAGGGAAGGAATAGCAGTTCAGCCCCAGCATTTT. Translation gives CASREGIAVQPQHF.

This clone was seen a handful of times. The CDR3, as DNA: TGTGCCAGCAGACAGGGGAACACTGAAGCTTTCTTT. It codes for CASRQGNTEAFF. J is TRBJ1-1 and V is TRBV7-9, with D possibly being TRBD1 (6 bases). In germline, CDR1 is SEHNR, CDR2 FQNEAQ (reference sequence). The CDR3 is 12 amino acids. The V end lost 6 bases, the J end lost 1 base, and 6 bases lay between the germline ends.

The genes are TRBV6-1 and TRBJ1-1; 7 bases align to TRBD1. V shed 11 bases, J shed 2 bases, and the junction held 8 bases outside the gene matches. The CDR3 is 13 residues long. From germline, CDR1 is MNHNS and CDR2 SASEGT. The CDR3 coding sequence is TGTGCCTTTGTGGCAGGGGGAAACACTGAAGCTTTCTTT. Translation: CAFVAGGNTEAFF.

The V call is TRBV7-9, the J call TRBJ1-2; D remains unclear. This CDR3 comprises 14 residues. The V gene's germline CDR1 is SEHNR and CDR2 FQNEAQ (reference sequence). The V and J ends lost 6 bases and 8 bases respectively, with 19 bases between them. In DNA, the CDR3 is TGTGCCAGCAGACCCCTGGGATCCGGAGGAGGCTACACCTTC. Protein: CASRPLGSGGGYTF.

This chain uses TRBV7-2 with TRBJ1-2; D perhaps matches TRBD1 (5 bases). The V and J ends lost 7 bases and 8 bases respectively, with 20 bases between them. The germline V gene encodes CDR1 SGHTA and CDR2 FQGNSA. The CDR3 is made up of 14 amino acids. The CDR3 spells CASTSSAGRWGYTF. CDR3 in DNA: TGTGCCAGCACTTCCTCCGCGGGGCGTTGGGGCTACACCTTC.

The chain recombines TRBV5-4 with TRBJ2-1; a weak D match, TRBD2 (6 bases). Looked up from germline, CDR1 is SGHNT and CDR2 is YYREEE (reference sequence). Trimming left V 1 base short and J 6 bases short, with 14 bases between. CDR3 length: 15 amino acids. The CDR3 sequence: CASSLTGAVGNEQFF. CDR3 DNA sequence: TGTGCCAGCAGCTTGACGGGAGCAGTGGGCAATGAGCAGTTCTTC.

The V call is TRBV29-1, the J call TRBJ2-7; 10 bases match TRBD1. The CDR3 runs to 13 residues. V trimming: 6 bases; J trimming: 4 bases; junction bases outside the gene matches: 6. The germline V gene encodes CDR1 SQVTM and CDR2 ANQGSEA. The CDR3 region has the DNA TGCAGCGTGGGTAAGGGACAGGGGTACGAGCAGTACTTC. Protein sequence: CSVGKGQGYEQYF.

The CDR3 DNA reads TGTGCCAGCAGCAAGACAGGAGAAGAGACCCAGTACTTC. The encoded protein is CASSKTGEETQYF. V usage is TRBV7-9 and J usage is TRBJ2-5; D is possibly TRBD1 (6 bases). Germline values: CDR1 SEHNR, CDR2 FQNEAQ (reference sequence). This CDR3 spans 13 amino acids. The V and J ends lost 5 bases and 3 bases respectively, with 10 bases between them.

The J gene is TRBJ2-3, the V gene TRBV5-6; D gene uncertain. CDR3 length: 14 residues. Germline CDR1 SGHDT, CDR2 YYEEEE. V was clipped by 6 bases and J by 7 bases, with 18 bases between them. DNA of the CDR3: TGTGCCAGCACCCTTATAGCCCCTGGTCATACGCAGTATTTT. Translating gives CASTLIAPGHTQYF.

The chain uses TRBV7-9 and TRBJ2-7; 7 bases fit TRBD2. The CDR3 loop spans 14 amino acids. The V gene end was trimmed by 3 bases and the J gene end by 6 bases; junction bases not matched to a gene: 8. Germline lookup yields CDR1 SEHNR and CDR2 FQNEAQ (reference sequence). DNA for the CDR3: TGTGCCAGCAGCTTTGGGGGGAGGGCCCCCGAGCAGTACTTC. Its protein product is CASSFGGRAPEQYF.

The chain has TRBV27 and TRBJ2-1, with 10 bases matching TRBD2. Germline values: CDR1 MNHEY, CDR2 SMNVEV (reference sequence). V lost 6 bases and J lost 3; bases outside the gene matches: 8. CDR3 size: 16 residues. The CDR3 nucleotides are TGTGCCAGCAGCCCTGGACTAGCGGCGCTCTACAATGAGCAGTTCTTC. It yields the protein CASSPGLAALYNEQFF.

The chain recombines TRBV27 with TRBJ2-1; D is unclear. The germline CDR1 and CDR2 sequences are MNHEY and SMNVEV (reference sequence). Trimming cost V 6 bases and J 0 bases, with 9 bases left between them. The CDR3 length is 14 residues. In nucleotides, the CDR3 is TGTGCCAGCAGACCGTTTAGCTCCTACAATGAGCAGTTCTTC. This gives the protein CASRPFSSYNEQFF.

This clone was observed a handful of times. CDR3 DNA: TGTGCCACCAGCAGAGACAGGGGTAGCAATCAGCCCCAGCATTTT. It specifies CATSRDRGSNQPQHF. The chain has TRBV15 and TRBJ1-5, with a possible D match to TRBD1 (6 bases). Germline CDR1 is LNHNV and CDR2 is YYDKDF (reference sequence). Trimming pared 0 bases from V and 0 bases from J, leaving 6 bases between. This CDR3 is 15 amino acids long.

This sequence joins TRBV30 and TRBJ2-3; 11 bases match TRBD2. The germline V gene encodes CDR1 GTSNPN and CDR2 SVGIG (reference sequence). The J segment lost 2 bases and the V segment lost 0 bases, leaving 22 bases of the junction unmatched. The CDR3 loop spans 22 amino acids. In DNA, the CDR3 is TGTGCCTGGAGTGTACAGAACATCGGACTAGCGGGCCCCGGATTCCTCACAGATACGCAGTATTTT. Protein product: CAWSVQNIGLAGPGFLTDTQYF.

The chain has TRBV29-1 and TRBJ1-1, with 7 bases fitting TRBD1. The V and J ends lost 6 bases and 0 bases, in that order; junction bases with no gene match: 10. The CDR3 extends over 15 amino acids. CDR1 is SQVTM and CDR2 is ANQGSEA in the germline V gene. CDR3 coding DNA: TGCAGCGTGGCGAAGGGGACAGTCCTGAACACTGAAGCTTTCTTT. The encoded protein is CSVAKGTVLNTEAFF.

The CDR3 DNA is TGTGCCAGCAGTTTGACAGGGGTGAACACTGAAGCTTTCTTT. Translating gives CASSLTGVNTEAFF. The chain is built from TRBV28 and TRBJ1-1; 8 positions agree with TRBD1. J was trimmed by 0 bases and V by 3 bases; bases with no gene match: 0. CDR3 length: 14 amino acids. Germline assignment: CDR1 MDHEN and CDR2 SYDVKM.

V gene TRBV7-9 combines with J gene TRBJ1-1, with D maybe TRBD1 (5 bases). V lost 4 bases and J lost 1, with 10 bases in between. In germline, CDR1 is SEHNR, CDR2 FQNEAQ (reference sequence). The CDR3 sequence is 14 residues long. CDR3 nucleotides: TGTGCCAGCAGCTCAAGACAGAGGAACACTGAAGCTTTCTTT. As protein: CASSSRQRNTEAFF. The full variable domain, completed using reference TRBV7-9 and TRBJ1-1, is DTGVSQNPRHKITKRGQNVTFRCDPISEHNRLYWYRQTLGQGPEFLTYFQNEAQLEKSRLLSDRFSAERPKGSFSTLEIQRTEQGDSAMYLCASSSRQRNTEAFFGQGTRLTVV.

The CDR3, as DNA: TGTGCCAGCAGTTTTCAGGCGGGCACCGGGGAGCTGTTTTTT. This gives the protein CASSFQAGTGELFF. The chain couples TRBV28 to TRBJ2-2; TRBD2 might be the D (5 bases). Trimming pared 3 bases from V and 4 bases from J, leaving 9 bases between. This CDR3 spans 14 amino acids. From germline, CDR1 is MDHEN and CDR2 SYDVKM.

The chain recombines TRBV4-3 with TRBJ2-7, with TRBD1 matching over 8 bases. The CDR3 covers 16 residues. Germline loops: CDR1 LGHNA, CDR2 YSLEER. V was pared by 1 base and J by 4 bases, with 9 bases of the junction left unmatched. CDR3 nucleotides: TGCGCCAGCAGCCAAGGTAGAGGACAGGGTTTGTACGAGCAGTACTTC. Encoded protein: CASSQGRGQGLYEQYF.

The V gene is TRBV11-1, the J gene TRBJ2-2; TRBD1 matches at 7 bases. The CDR3 runs 14 residues. CDR1 is SGHAT, CDR2 FQDESV, per germline (reference sequence). Trimming at V came to 5 bases and at J to 15 bases, leaving 15 bases not matched to a gene. CDR3 amino acids: CASSLRQGRDRLFF. The CDR3 DNA sequence: TGTGCCAGCAGCCTTCGACAGGGCCGCGACCGGTTGTTTTTT.